A single sample is the source of the 2 T cell receptor beta chains below, sequenced in a study of cytomegalovirus exposure and HLA in healthy donors. Sequenced by immunoSEQ multiplex PCR; TCRdb stores in-frame clones only, minus some. The sample lists approximately 210,000 clones; 88% were seen once. The sample was PBMCs. The receptors originated from a woman aged 18 to 35 in good health and CMV-seronegative.

V usage is TRBV19 and J usage is TRBJ2-1; TRBD2 matches at 7 bases. V lost 0 bases and J lost 3; bases outside the gene matches: 8. Germline loops: CDR1 LNHDA, CDR2 SQIVND (reference sequence). The CDR3 has 17 amino acids. The CDR3 sequence: CASSIDGVAGFYNEQFF. In DNA form, the CDR3 reads TGTGCCAGTAGTATAGATGGCGTAGCGGGTTTCTACAATGAGCAGTTCTTC.

This chain links TRBV27 with TRBJ2-3; D is uncertain. The V end was cut by 4 bases, the J end by 6 bases, with 8 bases between. Germline V gives CDR1 MNHEY, CDR2 SMNVEV (reference sequence). This CDR3 comprises 12 residues. The CDR3 nucleotides are TGTGCCAGCAGTTCCTTCGGGGATACGCAGTATTTT. Protein sequence: CASSSFGDTQYF.